The next 30 T cell receptor beta chains were all read from a single sample in a study of control samples from healthy donors and cancer patients. The table came from immunoSEQ multiplex PCR; TCRdb's copy has only in-frame clones and leaves some out. The sample has tens of thousands of clones, 80% to 90% seen once. The specimen was PBMCs. The receptors come from a man in his fifties or sixties with head and neck cancer.

This clone occurred a few times. V usage is TRBV2 and J usage is TRBJ2-3; D is perhaps TRBD2 (5 bases). CDR3 size: 12 residues. Looked up from germline, CDR1 is SNHLY and CDR2 is FYNNEI. Trimming pared 11 bases from V and 3 bases from J, leaving 12 bases between. The chain's CDR3 is CADQLETDTQYF. CDR3 DNA: TGTGCCGACCAACTAGAGACAGATACGCAGTATTTT. The variable domain in full, completed from reference TRBV2 and TRBJ2-3, reads EPEVTQTPSHQVTQMGQEVILRCVPISNHLYFYWYRQILGQKVEFLVSFYNNEISEKSEIFDDQFSVERPDGSNFTLKIRSTKLEDSAMYFCADQLETDTQYFGPGTRLTVL.

The chain has TRBV6-2 or TRBV6-3 and TRBJ2-2; D not resolved. The germline V and J ends were trimmed by 0 bases and 3 bases, with 8 bases remaining between them. The CDR3 sequence is 15 residues long. CDR1 and CDR2 (germline): MNHEY, SVGEGT. The CDR3 DNA follows: TGTGCCAGCAGTTACTCGGAGAGTTACACCGGGGAGCTGTTTTTT. Translated, it gives CASSYSESYTGELFF.

The chain links TRBV28 to TRBJ2-7; possibly TRBD2 for D (5 bases). Germline V lookup: CDR1 MDHEN, CDR2 SYDVKM. The CDR3 spans 13 residues. Trimming cost V 4 bases and J 6 bases, with 13 bases left between them. The CDR3 reads CASSSDGNGEQYF. The CDR3 nucleotides read TGTGCCAGCAGTTCGGACGGGAACGGCGAGCAGTACTTC.

V is TRBV6-6 and J is TRBJ2-5; the match to TRBD2 covers 12 bases. Germline loops: CDR1 MNHNY, CDR2 SVGAGI (reference sequence). This CDR3 has 16 residues. J was trimmed by 3 bases and V by 6 bases; bases with no gene match: 8. The CDR3 sequence: CASRSGRLAGEETQYF. CDR3 DNA: TGTGCCAGCAGGAGCGGACGACTAGCGGGAGAAGAGACCCAGTACTTC.

The V and J genes are TRBV30 and TRBJ1-1, with D possibly being TRBD1 (5 bases). This CDR3 is 13 amino acids long. Trimming left V 1 base short and J 5 bases short, with 11 bases between. Germline values: CDR1 GTSNPN, CDR2 SVGIG (reference sequence). The CDR3: CAWSDGAWTEAFF. CDR3 nucleotide sequence: TGTGCCTGGAGTGATGGGGCGTGGACTGAAGCTTTCTTT.

This clone was counted between two and nine times. The rearrangement joins TRBV4-1 to TRBJ2-1; D perhaps matches TRBD1 (6 bases). V lost 2 bases to trimming and J lost 4 bases, with 15 bases between them. The CDR3 has 16 amino acids. Germline V gene lookup returns CDR1 MGHRA and CDR2 YSYEKL. The CDR3: CASSQRGNRQYNEQFF. The DNA of the CDR3 is TGCGCCAGCAGCCAAAGGGGGAACAGACAGTACAATGAGCAGTTCTTC.

V is TRBV19 and J is TRBJ2-1; 10 bases agree with TRBD2. The CDR3 loop spans 14 amino acids. Losses at the gene ends were 2 bases for V and 7 bases for J; bases not matched to a gene: 2. CDR1 LNHDA and CDR2 SQIVND come from the germline V gene (reference sequence). The CDR3 region is CASSITSGVNEQFF. CDR3 bases: TGTGCCAGTAGTATAACTAGCGGGGTTAATGAGCAGTTCTTC.

The table lists this clone with a few counts. J is TRBJ2-3 and V is TRBV24-1, with a tentative D call TRBD2 (7 bases). Per the germline V gene, CDR1 is KGHDR and CDR2 is SFDVKD. Trimming removed 5 bases from V and 3 bases from J, with 11 bases in between. The CDR3 contains 14 residues. DNA for the CDR3: TGTGCCACCAGTGTGGAGGGGGGGACAGATACGCAGTATTTT. It specifies CATSVEGGTDTQYF.

This chain joins TRBV28 and TRBJ2-1; D gene ambiguous. The germline V gene has CDR1 MDHEN and CDR2 SYDVKM. This CDR3 contains 15 residues. V was shortened by 5 bases and J by 0 bases, with 11 bases between the two germline ends. The CDR3 nucleotides read TGTGCCAGCAGTCTGACCTTCAACTCCTACAATGAGCAGTTCTTC. This sequence encodes CASSLTFNSYNEQFF.

The V and J genes are TRBV28 and TRBJ2-3; D is possibly TRBD1 (5 bases). CDR1 and CDR2 from the germline V gene are MDHEN and SYDVKM. Trimming took 6 bases from V and 6 from J, leaving 25 bases between them. The CDR3 loop spans 17 amino acids. CDR3 nucleotide sequence: TGTGCCAGCAGCCTTGGGCAGGGTTGGAGTATAGTGGATACGCAGTATTTT. Amino acids: CASSLGQGWSIVDTQYF.

The gene calls are TRBV19 and TRBJ2-1; no firm D call. The CDR3 has 16 amino acids. CDR1 LNHDA and CDR2 SQIVND come from the germline V gene (reference sequence). Trimming stripped 1 base from V and 0 bases from J, with 10 bases between. The CDR3 nucleotides are TGTGCCAGTAGTATAGGCGGCGCACTCTCCTACAATGAGCAGTTCTTC. Its protein is CASSIGGALSYNEQFF.

V usage is TRBV6-5 and J usage is TRBJ1-1, with D perhaps matching TRBD1 (5 bases). Germline V lookup: CDR1 MNHEY, CDR2 SVGAGI. Deletions cut 8 bases from V and 1 base from J, with 8 bases between. There are 12 residues in the CDR3. The CDR3 DNA reads as TGTGCCAGCGGCCAGGGGAACACTGAAGCTTTCTTT. Translation gives CASGQGNTEAFF.

J is TRBJ1-2 and V is TRBV20-1; 7 nucleotides agree with TRBD1. CDR1 is DFQATT and CDR2 is SNEGSKA in the germline V gene (reference sequence). The V segment lost 5 bases and the J segment 6 bases; nucleotides outside the gene matches: 3. The CDR3 is 11 amino acids. CDR3 region: CSAQTGNGYTF. The CDR3 nucleotides are TGCAGTGCTCAGACAGGGAATGGCTACACCTTC.

The chain carries TRBV3-1 (or the pseudogene TRBV3-2) and TRBJ2-7, with D perhaps matching TRBD2 (6 bases). The CDR3 loop spans 13 amino acids. The V gene lost 1 base and the J gene lost 6 bases, with 10 bases spanning the gap. CDR1 is LGHDT and CDR2 is YNNKEL in the germline V gene (reference sequence). In DNA, the CDR3 is TGTGCCAGCAGCCAAGGTGGAGGGGTCGAGCAGTACTTC. This codes for CASSQGGGVEQYF.

Here the CDR3 reads CASSLGQGGEYEQYF. The DNA of the CDR3 is TGTGCCAGCAGCTTGGGTCAGGGTGGAGAATACGAGCAGTACTTC. The rearrangement joins TRBV5-4 to TRBJ2-7, with TRBD1 as a possible D gene (5 bases). Trimming pared 0 bases from V and 4 bases from J, leaving 14 bases between. The V gene's germline CDR1 is SGHNT and CDR2 YYREEE (reference sequence). The CDR3 has 15 amino acids.

The gene calls are TRBV28 and TRBJ1-1; perhaps TRBD1 as D (5 bases). The germline V gene has CDR1 MDHEN and CDR2 SYDVKM. V was pared by 5 bases and J by 6 bases, with 13 bases between. The CDR3 consists of 13 residues. CDR3 nucleotides: TGTGCCAGCAGTGGGGGTTCAATTTCTGAAGCTTTCTTT. As protein: CASSGGSISEAFF.

This clone has just one count. The chain uses TRBV10-3 and TRBJ1-6; tentative D call: TRBD1 (6 bases). Germline CDR1 ENHRY, CDR2 SYGVKD. The ends were cut back, 3 bases at V and 8 bases at J, with 17 bases in the middle. The CDR3 totals 16 residues. The CDR3 region is CAISERIQGFDSPLHF. The CDR3 DNA follows: TGTGCCATCAGTGAAAGAATACAGGGCTTTGATTCACCCCTCCACTTT.

The rearrangement uses TRBV12-5 and TRBJ2-3; D ambiguous. There are 12 residues in the CDR3. V lost 4 bases to trimming and J lost 3 bases, with 5 bases between them. Germline CDR1 is LGHNT and CDR2 is FRNRAP. The CDR3 DNA is TGTGCTAGTGGTTCAATAACAGATACGCAGTATTTT. Protein sequence: CASGSITDTQYF.

This clone was seen more than once but under ten times. This sequence joins TRBV9 and TRBJ2-2, with D uncertain. The CDR3 consists of 16 residues. Trimming took 4 bases from V and 0 from J, leaving 13 bases between them. CDR1 and CDR2 (germline): SGDLS, YYNGEE. The CDR3 spells CASSPLDLANTGELFF. In nucleotides, the CDR3 is TGTGCCAGCAGCCCACTGGATCTCGCGAACACCGGGGAGCTGTTTTTT.

The V gene is TRBV18, the J gene TRBJ2-5; TRBD1 might be the D (6 bases). CDR3 length: 13 residues. Germline lookup yields CDR1 KGHSH and CDR2 LQKENI. V shed 6 bases and J shed 3 bases, with 11 bases lying between them. CDR3 bases: TGTGCCAGCTCCACTTCAGGGGAAGAGACCCAGTACTTC. Its protein product is CASSTSGEETQYF.

The V gene is TRBV11-2, the J gene TRBJ2-5; 16 nucleotides match TRBD2. V lost 4 bases to trimming and J lost 1 base; unmatched junction nucleotides: 3. The length of the CDR3 is 17 residues. Germline CDR1 reads SGHAT; CDR2 reads FQNNGV. The CDR3, as DNA: TGTGCCAGCAGCTCTGGGACTAGCGGGAGGGCCCAAGAGACCCAGTACTTC. Amino acid sequence: CASSSGTSGRAQETQYF.

Only a few counts were recorded for this clone. For the CDR3, the DNA is TGTGCCAGCAGACCAAACAGGGCCTACGAGCAGTACTTC. Its translation: CASRPNRAYEQYF. V gene TRBV7-9 combines with J gene TRBJ2-7; D might be TRBD1 (6 bases). Germline-derived CDR1 and CDR2 are SEHNR and FQNEAQ (reference sequence). V lost 6 bases to trimming and J lost 2 bases, with 11 bases between them. The CDR3 contains 13 residues.

The J gene is TRBJ1-3, the V gene TRBV5-6; 7 nucleotides agree with TRBD1. V lost 3 bases, J lost 6 bases, and 6 bases stayed unmatched. The germline V gene encodes CDR1 SGHDT and CDR2 YYEEEE. CDR3 length: 14 amino acids. CDR3 loop: CASSWAQGENTIYF. The CDR3 coding sequence is TGTGCCAGCAGCTGGGCCCAGGGGGAAAACACCATATATTTT.

This rearrangement joins TRBV4-1 to TRBJ2-2; perhaps TRBD1 as D (5 bases). The V gene lost 6 bases and the J gene lost 14 bases, with 28 bases spanning the gap. This CDR3 is built from 16 residues. CDR1 and CDR2 from the germline V gene are MGHRA and YSYEKL. The chain's CDR3 is CASSQQAPWGAGYLFF. DNA of the CDR3: TGCGCCAGCAGTCAACAGGCCCCGTGGGGCGCCGGGTATCTGTTTTTT.

The J gene is TRBJ2-1, the V gene TRBV7-8; D not certain. This CDR3 spans 14 amino acids. Trimming took off 5 bases at V and 6 bases at J, with 14 bases between the two ends. Looked up from germline, CDR1 is SGHVS and CDR2 is FQNEAQ. The CDR3 sequence: CASSPEPRLNEQFF. The CDR3 DNA is TGTGCCAGCAGCCCTGAGCCGCGCCTCAATGAGCAGTTCTTC.

For the CDR3, the DNA is TGTGCCAGTAGTTCCGTAGGAAGGGCGAGCTCCTACGAGCAGTACTTC. This translates into CASSSVGRASSYEQYF. The genes are TRBV19 and TRBJ2-7; D remains unclear. Looked up from germline, CDR1 is LNHDA and CDR2 is SQIVND (reference sequence). This CDR3 contains 16 residues. The V end was cut by 5 bases, the J end by 0 bases, with 17 bases between. Full variable domain (missing parts from reference TRBV19 and TRBJ2-7): DGGITQSPKYLFRKEGQNVTLSCEQNLNHDAMYWYRQDPGQGLRLIYYSQIVNDFQKGDIAEGYSVSREKKESFPLTVTSAQKNPTAFYLCASSSVGRASSYEQYFGPGTRLTVT.

In this sample, this clone turned up once. The chain recombines TRBV6-6 with TRBJ1-2, with D maybe TRBD1 (6 bases). The CDR3 has 13 amino acids. Trimming pared 6 bases from V and 7 bases from J, leaving 15 bases between. Per the germline V gene, CDR1 is MNHNY and CDR2 is SVGAGI (reference sequence). CDR3 loop: CASSLGQILGYTF. The CDR3 DNA is TGTGCCAGCAGCCTAGGACAGATCCTTGGCTACACCTTC.

V and J are TRBV11-2 and TRBJ1-1; D not resolved. The length of the CDR3 is 14 residues. The V gene's germline CDR1 is SGHAT and CDR2 FQNNGV. Trimming stripped 5 bases from V and 0 bases from J, with 10 bases between. CDR3 nucleotide sequence: TGTGCCAGCAGCCCACGGCCCTTGAACACTGAAGCTTTCTTT. Translated: CASSPRPLNTEAFF. Based on the CDR3 plus reference TRBV11-2 and TRBJ1-1, the full variable domain is EAGVAQSPRYKIIEKRQSVAFWCNPISGHATLYWYQQILGQGPKLLIQFQNNGVVDDSQLPKDRFSAERLKGVDSTLKIQPAKLEDSAVYLCASSPRPLNTEAFFGQGTRLTVV.

The chain combines TRBV28 with TRBJ2-3, with TRBD1 matching 12 bases. Germline CDR1 and CDR2: MDHEN and SYDVKM. The ends lost 4 bases at V and 10 bases at J; junction bases unmatched: 6. This CDR3 has 14 residues. The CDR3 DNA sequence: TGTGCCAGCAGTTCGGGACAGGGGGCGACCCCGCAGTATTTT. Protein: CASSSGQGATPQYF.

The gene calls are TRBV11-1 and TRBJ2-1, with D possibly matching TRBD2 (6 bases). Germline values: CDR1 SGHAT, CDR2 FQDESV (reference sequence). The CDR3 length is 12 residues. V dropped 4 bases and J dropped 7 bases, with 8 bases sitting between them. The CDR3 region has the DNA TGTGCCAGCAGCTCGGGGGAGAATGAGCAGTTCTTC. Amino acid sequence: CASSSGENEQFF.